The sequence of this TCR beta chain was determined in a study of identical twins. Whole-study findings and limits: It was possible that invariant MAIT and iNKT cells partly confounded the zero-insertion analyses. Those out-of-frame alpha sequences shared by twins showed an excess of low generation probability. Carriage of fewer insertions was seen in abundant cord blood beta clonotypes, whereas memory repertoires showed none.

TCRdb independently ran MiXCR on the 5' RACE reads; one entry per CDR3 protein. The table includes about 550,000 distinct CDR3 sequences, about 22% detected once. This clonotype occurred a few times. The antigen is undetermined. Germline V gives CDR1 SGHTA, CDR2 FQGNSA. Trimming took off 1 base at V and 5 bases at J, with 15 bases between the two ends. The CDR3 runs 16 residues. These data were likewise used in another study, on yellow fever vaccine responses in identical twins.

Sequenced sample: CD4+ T cells sorted from blood. This chain joins TRBV7-2 and TRBJ2-1, with D possibly being TRBD2 (6 bases). The clonotype comes from a woman between 18 and 29 years old in good health. As DNA, the CDR3 is TGTGCCAGCAGCTTAGGAGGCGGGGCAGGGAACAATGAGCAGTTCTTC. Its translation: CASSLGGGAGNNEQFF. Combining the CDR3 with reference TRBV7-2 and TRBJ2-1 gives the whole variable domain GAGVSQSPSNKVTEKGKDVELRCDPISGHTALYWYRQSLGQGLEFLIYFQGNSAPDKSGLPSDRFSAERTGGSVSTLTIQRTQQEDSAVYLCASSLGGGAGNNEQFFGPGTRLTVL.